A selection of T cell receptor beta chains follows, all from one sample in a study of blood T cell repertoires in COVID-19. Data came from immunoSEQ multiplex PCR; TCRdb stores just in-frame clones and leaves some out. The repertoire holds about 400,000 clones, with around nine tenths as singletons. The sequenced sample was PBMCs or T cells enriched from blood (not recorded which). Receptor source: a woman aged 45-60 years who had recovered from COVID-19. Both conserved end residues are part of each CDR3. Fields, in order: V gene, D gene, clone size, J gene, CDR3 protein, CDR3 DNA. The D gene is left open where the match is weak. A clone size is listed for some rows: how often the clone was seen (once, few, many), or a class if it is expanded.

v_gene: TRBV7-9; d_gene: -; abundance: -; j_gene: TRBJ1-4; CDR3aa: CASSPTASLATNEKLFF; CDR3nt: TGTGCCAGCAGCCCGACTGCTAGCTTGGCTACTAATGAAAAACTGTTTTTT
v_gene: TRBV27; d_gene: -; abundance: -; j_gene: TRBJ1-5; CDR3aa: CASSLSWANQPQHF; CDR3nt: TGTGCCAGCAGTTTATCGTGGGCGAATCAGCCCCAGCATTTT
v_gene: TRBV30; d_gene: -; abundance: few; j_gene: TRBJ1-4; CDR3aa: CAWSEGISGNEKLFF; CDR3nt: TGTGCCTGGAGTGAGGGTATTAGCGGTAATGAAAAACTGTTTTTT
v_gene: TRBV11-2; d_gene: -; abundance: -; j_gene: TRBJ2-3; CDR3aa: CASSLDSGVRADTQYF; CDR3nt: TGTGCCAGCAGCTTAGATTCAGGGGTGAGGGCAGATACGCAGTATTTT
v_gene: TRBV4-1; d_gene: -; abundance: once; j_gene: TRBJ1-4; CDR3aa: CASSQDLTAHEKLFF; CDR3nt: TGCGCCAGCAGCCAAGATTTGACAGCCCATGAAAAACTGTTTTTT
v_gene: TRBV15; d_gene: TRBD2; abundance: -; j_gene: TRBJ2-1; CDR3aa: CATSSTRGGAPGVYSSYNEQFF; CDR3nt: TGTGCCACCAGCAGTACTCGCGGGGGGGCCCCGGGGGTGTATTCGTCCTACAATGAGCAGTTCTTC
v_gene: TRBV27; d_gene: TRBD1; abundance: -; j_gene: TRBJ1-6; CDR3aa: CASKQQGWDNSPLHF; CDR3nt: TGTGCCAGCAAACAACAGGGGTGGGATAATTCACCCCTCCACTTT
v_gene: TRBV5-1; d_gene: TRBD1; abundance: -; j_gene: TRBJ2-1; CDR3aa: CASSESSGTGAYNEQFF; CDR3nt: TGCGCCAGCAGCGAGAGTTCCGGGACAGGGGCCTACAATGAGCAGTTCTTC
v_gene: TRBV2; d_gene: TRBD1; abundance: few; j_gene: TRBJ1-2; CDR3aa: CASSEGTGGNYGYTF; CDR3nt: TGTGCCAGCAGTGAAGGGACAGGGGGGAACTATGGCTACACCTTC
v_gene: TRBV28; d_gene: -; abundance: -; j_gene: TRBJ2-1; CDR3aa: CASRPRGEYNEQFF; CDR3nt: TGTGCCAGCAGGCCCAGGGGGGAATACAATGAGCAGTTCTTC
v_gene: TRBV28; d_gene: -; abundance: -; j_gene: TRBJ1-2; CDR3aa: CASGRGYGYTF; CDR3nt: TGTGCCAGCGGCAGGGGCTATGGCTACACCTTC
v_gene: TRBV6-2/TRBV6-3; d_gene: TRBD1; abundance: -; j_gene: TRBJ2-1; CDR3aa: CASSYRDRGRLFF; CDR3nt: TGTGCCAGCAGTTACCGAGACAGGGGGAGGTTGTTCTTC
v_gene: TRBV19; d_gene: -; abundance: few; j_gene: TRBJ1-6; CDR3aa: CASQYELNSPLHF; CDR3nt: TGTGCCAGTCAATACGAACTAAATTCACCCCTCCACTTT
v_gene: TRBV27; d_gene: -; abundance: -; j_gene: TRBJ1-5; CDR3aa: CASSTVQGLQPQHF; CDR3nt: TGTGCCAGCAGCACCGTACAGGGCCTCCAGCCCCAGCATTTT
v_gene: TRBV10-3; d_gene: TRBD1; abundance: -; j_gene: TRBJ2-7; CDR3aa: CAISGQGRYEQYF; CDR3nt: TGTGCCATCAGTGGACAGGGGCGCTACGAGCAGTACTTC
v_gene: TRBV30; d_gene: -; abundance: -; j_gene: TRBJ1-5; CDR3aa: CAYGVETVEGQPQHF; CDR3nt: TGTGCCTATGGAGTGGAGACAGTAGAAGGTCAGCCCCAGCATTTT
v_gene: TRBV29-1; d_gene: -; abundance: -; j_gene: TRBJ1-4; CDR3aa: CSVLQGEGNEKLFF; CDR3nt: TGCAGCGTCCTACAGGGAGAGGGGAATGAAAAACTGTTTTTT
v_gene: TRBV3-1/TRBV3-2; d_gene: -; abundance: -; j_gene: TRBJ1-1; CDR3aa: CASSQEVRRSTEAFF; CDR3nt: TGTGCCAGCAGCCAAGAGGTTCGGAGGTCCACTGAAGCTTTCTTT
v_gene: TRBV19; d_gene: -; abundance: -; j_gene: TRBJ1-1; CDR3aa: CASSIRENTEAFF; CDR3nt: TGTGCCAGTAGTATCCGGGAGAACACTGAAGCTTTCTTT
v_gene: TRBV14; d_gene: -; abundance: -; j_gene: TRBJ2-7; CDR3aa: CASSQVGARDYEQYF; CDR3nt: TGTGCCAGCAGCCAAGTTGGCGCCAGGGACTACGAGCAGTACTTC
v_gene: TRBV5-1; d_gene: TRBD2; abundance: -; j_gene: TRBJ2-7; CDR3aa: CASSVSGGEVEEQYF; CDR3nt: TGCGCCAGCAGCGTTAGCGGGGGGGAGGTGGAGGAGCAGTACTTC
v_gene: TRBV7-9; d_gene: TRBD1; abundance: -; j_gene: TRBJ2-2; CDR3aa: CASSSLSTTGVGELFF; CDR3nt: TGTGCCAGCAGCTCCTTGAGTACCACAGGGGTCGGGGAGCTGTTTTTT